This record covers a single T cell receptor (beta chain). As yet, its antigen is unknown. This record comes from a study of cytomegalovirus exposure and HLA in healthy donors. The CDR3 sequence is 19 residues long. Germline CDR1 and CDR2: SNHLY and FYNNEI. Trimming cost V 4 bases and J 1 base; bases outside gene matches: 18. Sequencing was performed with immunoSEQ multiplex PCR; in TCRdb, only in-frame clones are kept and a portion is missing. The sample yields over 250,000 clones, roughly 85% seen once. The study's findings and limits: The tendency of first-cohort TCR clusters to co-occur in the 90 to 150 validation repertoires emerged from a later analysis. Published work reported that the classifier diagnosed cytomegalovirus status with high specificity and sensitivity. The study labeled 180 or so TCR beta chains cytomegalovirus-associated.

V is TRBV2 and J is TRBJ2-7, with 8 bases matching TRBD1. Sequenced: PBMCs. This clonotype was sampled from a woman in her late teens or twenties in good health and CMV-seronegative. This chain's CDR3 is CASSVVTGRGDRSSYEQYF. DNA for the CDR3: TGTGCCAGCAGTGTAGTCACAGGTCGAGGGGACAGGAGTTCCTACGAGCAGTACTTC.